Included here is one T cell receptor beta chain sequence, with context. TCRdb's table, derived via immunoSEQ multiplex PCR, lists solely in-frame clones and lacks some. The table lists 20,000 to 25,000 clones, about 89% of them singletons. CDR1 is SGHNT and CDR2 is YENEEA in the germline V gene. The CDR3 is 17 amino acids. The J segment lost 2 bases and the V segment lost 5 bases, leaving 7 bases of the junction unmatched. This sample was included in a study of blood T cell repertoires in COVID-19. The specimen sequenced was peripheral blood. The chain combines TRBV11-3 with TRBJ2-2; 11 bases align to TRBD2. The sequence was collected from a man in his 70s with acute or convalescent COVID-19. DNA for the CDR3: TGTGCCAGCAGCCCTACTAGCGGGGGACCAAACACCGGGGAGCTGTTTTTT. It codes for CASSPTSGGPNTGELFF. The variable domain in full, completed from reference TRBV11-3 and TRBJ2-2, reads EAGVVQSPRYKIIEKKQPVAFWCNPISGHNTLYWYLQNLGQGPELLIRYENEEAVDDSQLPKDRFSAERLKGVDSTLKIQPAELGDSAVYLCASSPTSGGPNTGELFFGEGSRLTVL.